What follows is one T cell receptor (beta chain) and its context. Its antigen remains undetermined. The input lacks base qualities; no much larger clone sits a single base away. The data were obtained in a study of somatic mutations in cytotoxic T cells in rheumatoid arthritis (dated by TCRdb to 2017 to 2019). At the level of the whole study: Right after diagnosis and prior to the start of any treatment, about 29 ml EDTA of peripheral blood was drawn from patients. In newly diagnosed rheumatoid arthritis without treatment, the study examined if expanded CD8+ T-cell clones harbor somatic mutations, relying on TCRB deep sequencing to characterize clonality. A FACSAria II or Sony SH800 was used to flow-sort some V beta antibody-stained T-cell populations at nearly 100% purity, and TCRB sequencing was also done on sorted V beta1+ cells. For 55 to 70 rheumatoid arthritis patients and some 20 healthy controls, TCRB deep sequencing was carried out. The median ages of the patient and control groups were essentially identical. What the research found in general, with its limitations: In about an eighth of the roughly 60 patients, more than 20% of CD8+ cells belonged to the largest CD8+ clone, while several identical CD8+ TCRB sequences were shared between blood and synovial fluid. The expanded CD8+ clones had unknown antigen targets, and not appearing in virus-specific databases did not rule out that they were virus-specific. CD8+ T-cell clonality in rheumatoid arthritis patients was not significantly different from that in age-matched healthy controls. In patients, CD8+ clonality rose with age (Spearman r of about 0.51), which was not the case in healthy controls.

TCRB CDR3 sequencing used the immunoSEQ assay on genomic DNA. Turning to the authors' computational methods: Patient CD8+ clones larger than 1% were compared against published virus-specific TCRB sequences, and only a few matched. The analyses included only productive TCRB rearrangements. Clonality was expressed as a Shannon entropy-based productive clonality index, with each clone defined by a unique TCRB CDR3 sequence. Repertoire overlap for a pair of samples was computed from each clone's template counts relative to total templates per sample. V-gene usage measured by flow cytometry correlated with TCRB sequencing V-gene usage, with a Spearman r of less than 0.65. TCRdb holds this immuneACCESS table with in-frame rearrangements only. Some clones are missing; in checked studies, unresolved V genes explain under half, and the rest has no known cause. D and trimming come from the DNA, and the V and J calls and clone size come from that table. This sample has more than 9,000 clones in its table, and less than 80% of those were observed once. 30% to 40% of the sample goes to the ten largest clones.

CD4+ and CD8+ cells were isolated by positive magnetic bead selection on an AutoMACS, and purity was checked by flow cytometry. Initial screening for clonal expansions relied on flow cytometry with a TCR V beta antibody panel, after which sorted CD8+ fractions underwent TCRB deep sequencing for characterization. Peripheral blood mononuclear cells were isolated by Ficoll-Paque PLUS density gradient separation. DNA was extracted from CD4-enriched, CD8-enriched or PBMC samples with Nucleospin Tissue or Tissue XS kits and quantified with a Qubit 2.0 fluorometer. The origin of this receptor is an adult with rheumatoid arthritis. Source material: CD8+ T cells sorted from blood.

The DNA is as follows: TGCGCCAGCAGCCAAGATGGGGGGCCACGGGAAAAACTGTTTTTT. Its coded protein is CASSQDGGPREKLFF. The chain was built from TRBV4-3 and TRBJ1-4, and TRBD1 may be the D gene, going by 6 matching bases. From its cysteine to its phenylalanine, the CDR3 spans 15 amino acids. Just the 45-base CDR3 DNA is kept, in frame starting at base 1. The germline V gene yields LGHNA for CDR1 and YSLEER for CDR2. The V and J ends are trimmed by 0 bases and 8 bases, leaving 13 bases between them.